At least ten counts were recorded for the clone carrying this T cell receptor beta chain. Antigen specificity is unknown. This specimen comes from a study of regulatory T cells in long-lasting Graves disease. Time point indicated: persistent/refractory GD, antithyroid drugs over 5 years with positive TRAb. RNA isolated from PBMCs was used to make the TCR library. American Thyroid Association guidelines defined Graves' disease diagnosis. Investigators prepared the TCR beta libraries by applying iRepertoire HTBI primers and Arm-PCR of CDR3 regions. From the multiplex PCR reads, TCRdb called clonotypes with MiXCR, one entry per CDR3 protein. The profile shows 400,000 or so distinct CDR3 sequences, roughly a quarter of them singletons. Study results and limitations: Analyses excluded thyroid tissue, covering peripheral blood alone. Comparison showed that persistent patients shared more public clonotypes (2,741) than new patients (about 970).

The CDR3 has 13 residues. Per the germline V gene, CDR1 is DFQATT and CDR2 is SNEGSKA (reference sequence). V shed 1 base and J shed 0 bases, with 6 bases lying between them. This TCR derives from a female donor with Graves disease. The V and J genes are TRBV20-1 and TRBJ1-2; TRBD1 might be the D (6 bases). The input for sequencing was peripheral blood mononuclear cells (PBMCs), taken when the disease was refractory, from a patient treated with antithyroid drugs. CDR3 in amino acids: CSARGTANYGYTF. The DNA for the CDR3 is TGCAGTGCTAGAGGGACAGCTAACTATGGCTACACCTTC.